This TCR beta chain is drawn from a study of CD8 T cells in Susac syndrome. With random hexamers, reverse transcription was performed on roughly 0.45 to 1 ug of RNA. The amplification used immunoSEQ multiplex PCR on TCR beta CDR3; it spanned 54 Vbeta and 13 Jbeta. Using its own MiXCR run on the immunoSEQ multiplex PCR reads, TCRdb lists one record per CDR3 protein. Seen here are approximately 120,000 distinct CDR3 sequences, roughly 93% observed once, and the top ten hold more than 0.25%. The V gene's germline CDR1 is SGHRS and CDR2 YFSETQ. The CDR3 length is 17 residues. Deletions cut 3 bases from V and 6 bases from J, with 22 bases between.

V usage is TRBV5-1 and J usage is TRBJ2-1; a weak D match, TRBD2 (5 bases). This clonotype was obtained from a human donor with multiple sclerosis. The specimen was CD8+ T cells from PBMCs. The CDR3 is CASSSPALLGLLNEQFF. The CDR3 DNA reads TGCGCCAGCAGCTCCCCCGCCTTACTAGGACTCCTCAATGAGCAGTTCTTC.